The present TCR beta chain was sequenced within a study of blood T cell repertoires in COVID-19. Study background: The United States, Italy and Spain provided the acute and convalescent COVID-19 samples. Sample material is recorded as cDNA or gDNA derived from T cells, B-cell-depleted T cells, or PBMCs.

TCRdb's copy holds only in-frame clones and misses some; the assay was immunoSEQ multiplex PCR. The table records some 130,000 clones, roughly 91% of them present only once. The germline V gene has CDR1 SGHRS and CDR2 YFSETQ. The ends lost 3 bases at V and 3 bases at J; junction bases unmatched: 4. This CDR3 has 14 amino acids. The sequence derives from a man aged 45 to 65 with active or convalescent COVID-19. The sequencing sample was made of peripheral blood. This sequence joins TRBV5-1 and TRBJ2-7; 9 bases are a match to TRBD1. This CDR3 reads CASSSGQGIYEQYF. The CDR3 bases are TGCGCCAGCAGCTCGGGACAGGGTATCTACGAGCAGTACTTC.